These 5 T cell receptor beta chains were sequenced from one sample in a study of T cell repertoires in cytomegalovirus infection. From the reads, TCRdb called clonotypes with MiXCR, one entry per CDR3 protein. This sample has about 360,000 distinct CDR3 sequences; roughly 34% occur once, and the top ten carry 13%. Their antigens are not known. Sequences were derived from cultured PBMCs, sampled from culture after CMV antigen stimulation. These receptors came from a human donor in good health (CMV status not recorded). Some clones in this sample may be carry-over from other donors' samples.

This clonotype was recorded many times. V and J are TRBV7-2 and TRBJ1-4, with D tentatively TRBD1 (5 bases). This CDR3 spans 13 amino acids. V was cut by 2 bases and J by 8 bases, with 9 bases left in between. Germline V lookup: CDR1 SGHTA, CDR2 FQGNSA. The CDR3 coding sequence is TGTGCCAGCAGCTTATCCAGGGACGAAAAACTGTTTTTT. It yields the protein CASSLSRDEKLFF.

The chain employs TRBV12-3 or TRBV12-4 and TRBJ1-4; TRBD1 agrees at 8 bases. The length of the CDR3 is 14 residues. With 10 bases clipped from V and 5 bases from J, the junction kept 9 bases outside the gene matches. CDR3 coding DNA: TGTGCCACCAAGCAAACAGGGGGAAATGAAAAACTGTTTTTT. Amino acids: CATKQTGGNEKLFF.

In nucleotides, the CDR3 is TGCGCCAGCAGCCCCGCGGGGGCTAAAGAGACCCAGTACTTC. Amino acid sequence: CASSPAGAKETQYF. This chain joins TRBV4-1 and TRBJ2-5, with a tentative D call TRBD2 (7 bases). Germline CDR1 reads MGHRA; CDR2 reads YSYEKL. Trimming took 4 bases from V and 3 from J, leaving 12 bases between them. CDR3 length equals 14 residues.

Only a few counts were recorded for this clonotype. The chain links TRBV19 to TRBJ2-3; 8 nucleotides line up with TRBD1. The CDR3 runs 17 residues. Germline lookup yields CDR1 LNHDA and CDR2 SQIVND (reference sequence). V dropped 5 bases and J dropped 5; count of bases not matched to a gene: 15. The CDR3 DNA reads TGTGCCAGTAGTCTGGGGACAGGACAGGGATTGGGAGATACGCAGTATTTT. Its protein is CASSLGTGQGLGDTQYF.

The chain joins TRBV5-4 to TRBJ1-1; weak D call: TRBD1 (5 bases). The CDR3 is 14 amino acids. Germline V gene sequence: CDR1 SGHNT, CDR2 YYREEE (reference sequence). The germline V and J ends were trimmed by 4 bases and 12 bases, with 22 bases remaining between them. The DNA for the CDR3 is TGTGCCAGCAGCGCCGTGGGGCCAGTCCCCGAATCTTTCTTT. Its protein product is CASSAVGPVPESFF. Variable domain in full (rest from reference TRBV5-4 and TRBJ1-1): ETGVTQSPTHLIKTRGQQVTLRCSSQSGHNTVSWYQQALGQGPQFIFQYYREEENGRGNFPPRFSGLQFPNYSSELNVNALELDDSALYLCASSAVGPVPESFFGQGTRLTVV.